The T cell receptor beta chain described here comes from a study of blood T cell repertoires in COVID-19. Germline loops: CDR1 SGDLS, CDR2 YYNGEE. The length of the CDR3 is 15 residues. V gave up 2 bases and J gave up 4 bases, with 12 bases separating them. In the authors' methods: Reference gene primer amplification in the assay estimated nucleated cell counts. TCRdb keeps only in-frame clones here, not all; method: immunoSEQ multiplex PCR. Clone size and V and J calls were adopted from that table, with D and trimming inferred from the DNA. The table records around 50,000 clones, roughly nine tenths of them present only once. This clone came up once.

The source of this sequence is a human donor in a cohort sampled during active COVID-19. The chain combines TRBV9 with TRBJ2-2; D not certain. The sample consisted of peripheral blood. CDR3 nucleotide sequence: TGTGCCAGCAGCGTCCAGGCCAGAACCACCGGGGAGCTGTTTTTT. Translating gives CASSVQARTTGELFF. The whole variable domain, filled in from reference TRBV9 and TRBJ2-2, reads DSGVTQTPKHLITATGQRVTLRCSPRSGDLSVYWYQQSLDQGLQFLIQYYNGEERAKGNILERFSAQQFPDLHSELNLSSLELGDSALYFCASSVQARTTGELFFGEGSRLTVL.